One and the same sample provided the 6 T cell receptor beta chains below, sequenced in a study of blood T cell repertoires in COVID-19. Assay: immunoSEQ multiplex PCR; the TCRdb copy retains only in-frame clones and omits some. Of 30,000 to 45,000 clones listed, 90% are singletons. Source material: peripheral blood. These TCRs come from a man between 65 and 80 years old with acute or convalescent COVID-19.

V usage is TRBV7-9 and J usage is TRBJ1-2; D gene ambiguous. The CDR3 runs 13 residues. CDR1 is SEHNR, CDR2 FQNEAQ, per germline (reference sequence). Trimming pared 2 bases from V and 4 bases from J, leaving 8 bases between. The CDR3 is CASSLSRSYGYTF. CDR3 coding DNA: TGTGCCAGCAGCTTATCCAGGTCCTATGGCTACACCTTC.

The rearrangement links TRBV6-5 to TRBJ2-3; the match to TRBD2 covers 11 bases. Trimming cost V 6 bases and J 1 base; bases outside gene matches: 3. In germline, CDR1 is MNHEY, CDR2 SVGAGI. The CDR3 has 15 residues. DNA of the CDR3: TGTGCCAGCAGAACGACTAGCGGGGGCACAGATACGCAGTATTTT. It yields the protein CASRTTSGGTDTQYF.

CDR3: CASSFGDSGYTF. CDR3 nucleotide sequence: TGTGCCAGCAGTTTCGGGGACAGCGGCTACACCTTC. The chain is built from TRBV28 and TRBJ1-2; 7 nucleotides align to TRBD1. Losses at the gene ends were 3 bases for V and 8 bases for J; bases not matched to a gene: 3. Germline V gene sequence: CDR1 MDHEN, CDR2 SYDVKM. This CDR3 is 12 amino acids long.

DNA for the CDR3: TGTGCCAGCAGCCCAGGACAGGGTCCCTACAATGAGCAGTTCTTC. As protein: CASSPGQGPYNEQFF. This rearrangement joins TRBV7-7 to TRBJ2-1, with 8 bases that match TRBD1. Looked up from germline, CDR1 is SSHAT and CDR2 is FNYEAQ (reference sequence). The CDR3 totals 15 residues. V was clipped by 5 bases and J by 2 bases; unmatched bases: 5.

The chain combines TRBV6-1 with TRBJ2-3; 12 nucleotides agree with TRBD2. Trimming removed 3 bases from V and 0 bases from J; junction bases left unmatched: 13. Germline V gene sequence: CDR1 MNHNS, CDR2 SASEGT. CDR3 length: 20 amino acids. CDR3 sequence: CASSDSTSGGYGFSTDTQYF. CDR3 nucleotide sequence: TGTGCCAGCAGTGATTCGACTAGCGGGGGATATGGATTTAGCACAGATACGCAGTATTTT.

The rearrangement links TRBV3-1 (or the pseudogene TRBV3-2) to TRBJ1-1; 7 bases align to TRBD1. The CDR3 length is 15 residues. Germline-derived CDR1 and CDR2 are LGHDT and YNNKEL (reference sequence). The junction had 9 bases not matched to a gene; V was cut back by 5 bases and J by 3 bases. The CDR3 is CASSALGGVHTEAFF. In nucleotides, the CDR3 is TGTGCCAGCAGCGCTTTAGGGGGCGTTCACACTGAAGCTTTCTTT.